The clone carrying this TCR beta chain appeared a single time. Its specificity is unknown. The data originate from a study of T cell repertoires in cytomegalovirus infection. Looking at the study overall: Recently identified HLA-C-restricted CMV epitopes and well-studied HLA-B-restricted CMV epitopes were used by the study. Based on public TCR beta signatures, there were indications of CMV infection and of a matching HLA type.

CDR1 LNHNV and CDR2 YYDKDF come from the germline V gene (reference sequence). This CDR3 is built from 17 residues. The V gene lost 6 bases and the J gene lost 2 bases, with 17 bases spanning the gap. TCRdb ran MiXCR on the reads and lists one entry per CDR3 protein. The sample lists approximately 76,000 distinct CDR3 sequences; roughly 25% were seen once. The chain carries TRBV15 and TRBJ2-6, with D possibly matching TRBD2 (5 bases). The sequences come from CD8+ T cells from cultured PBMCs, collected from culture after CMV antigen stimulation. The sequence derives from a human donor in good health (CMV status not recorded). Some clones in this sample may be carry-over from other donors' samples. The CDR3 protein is CATSPTGSLAGANVLTF. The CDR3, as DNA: TGTGCCACCAGTCCGACGGGGTCCCTCGCTGGGGCCAACGTCCTGACTTTC.